This T cell receptor (beta chain) was documented in a study of response to subunit inactivated influenza vaccine. Study-level points and caveats: Only a handful of new T cells, the authors suggested, are recruited with each seasonal influenza vaccination.

CDR3 length: 13 amino acids. Deletions cut 4 bases from V and 8 bases from J, with 13 bases between. Germline V lookup: CDR1 SGHKS, CDR2 YYEKEE (reference sequence). TCRdb ran MiXCR on the RT-PCR reads and lists one entry per CDR3 protein. This sample has some 800,000 distinct CDR3 sequences, with around 20% found just once. Concerning this clonotype: Its antigen is unknown.

The sequence derives from a man between 50 and 59 years old who received an inactivated influenza vaccine. The chain joins TRBV5-5 to TRBJ2-1; D not certain. The sequenced sample was PBMCs from blood, obtained roughly 5 days after vaccination. DNA of the CDR3: TGTGCCAGCAGCCCACCTCTGCGGTATGAGCAGTTCTTC. It is translated as CASSPPLRYEQFF.